The 32 T cell receptor beta chains below all came from one sample that was sequenced in a study of blood T cell repertoires in COVID-19. Sequencing used immunoSEQ multiplex PCR; TCRdb keeps in-frame clones, though not all of them. The table shows over 200,000 clones, with 80% to 95% occurring only once. Sequenced input: peripheral blood. These receptor sequences come from a man in his sixties with COVID-19, enrolled during active disease.

This sequence joins TRBV28 and TRBJ2-2; D unresolved. The CDR3 is 16 amino acids. Per germline, CDR1 MDHEN and CDR2 SYDVKM. V was trimmed by 4 bases and J by 0 bases, leaving 12 bases between them. Written as DNA, the CDR3 is TGTGCCAGCAGTTCATCCTCGGTCGCGAACACCGGGGAGCTGTTTTTT. Its protein is CASSSSSVANTGELFF.

The chain recombines TRBV30 with TRBJ1-5; no reliable D call. The germline gives CDR1 GTSNPN, CDR2 SVGIG (reference sequence). The length of the CDR3 is 14 residues. V was trimmed by 6 bases and J by 2 bases, leaving 14 bases between them. CDR3 region: CACCPGSGNQPQHF. CDR3 nucleotide sequence: TGTGCCTGTTGCCCGGGTTCCGGCAATCAGCCCCAGCATTTT.

This clone appeared once. This chain uses TRBV6-5 with TRBJ1-2; D is perhaps TRBD1 (5 bases). CDR1 MNHEY and CDR2 SVGAGI come from the germline V gene. The CDR3 spans 14 residues. V lost 6 bases, J lost 2 bases, and 13 bases lay in between. CDR3 protein: CASRVDSGNYGYTF. DNA for the CDR3: TGTGCCAGCAGGGTAGATTCAGGGAACTATGGCTACACCTTC.

The chain uses TRBV30 and TRBJ1-2; D not resolved. V lost 0 bases and J 4 bases, leaving 18 bases between the germline ends. The V gene's germline CDR1 is GTSNPN and CDR2 SVGIG (reference sequence). This CDR3 contains 16 residues. The CDR3 loop reads CAWSVPSGGKLYGYTF. The CDR3 nucleotides read TGTGCCTGGAGTGTACCCTCGGGAGGGAAACTCTATGGCTACACCTTC.

This rearrangement joins TRBV3-1 (or the pseudogene TRBV3-2) to TRBJ1-2, with 10 bases matching TRBD1. V lost 4 bases and J lost 5; bases outside the gene matches: 10. CDR3 length: 16 amino acids. The V gene's germline CDR1 is LGHDT and CDR2 YNNKEL (reference sequence). In nucleotides, the CDR3 is TGTGCCAGCAGCCGACAGCGTGGGACAGGGGATTATGGCTACACCTTC. Translated, it gives CASSRQRGTGDYGYTF.

V usage is TRBV7-9 and J usage is TRBJ2-3, with 10 bases aligning to TRBD2. Looked up from germline, CDR1 is SEHNR and CDR2 is FQNEAQ (reference sequence). The CDR3 has 15 residues. V shed 1 base, J shed 3 bases, and the junction held 1 base outside the gene matches. The CDR3 loop is CASSLGSGRTDTQYF. The CDR3 DNA follows: TGTGCCAGCAGCTTAGGTAGCGGGAGGACAGATACGCAGTATTTT.

The DNA of the CDR3 is TGCAGCGTTGGTCCTAGCGGGAGGGAGAACTCCTACGAGCAGTACTTC. Translation gives CSVGPSGRENSYEQYF. V and J are TRBV29-1 and TRBJ2-7; 12 bases fit TRBD2. CDR1 is SQVTM and CDR2 is ANQGSEA in the germline V gene. This CDR3 contains 16 residues. V lost 4 bases, J lost 0 bases, and 7 bases stayed unmatched.

The chain uses TRBV6-5 and TRBJ2-7; TRBD1 agrees at 9 bases. Germline V CDR1 and CDR2: MNHEY, SVGAGI. After removal of 7 bases from V and 5 bases from J, the junction contained 9 bases not matched to a gene. The CDR3 loop spans 14 amino acids. Written as DNA, the CDR3 is TGTGCCAGCACCCTCGACAGGGGGGATCACGAGCAGTACTTC. Its protein is CASTLDRGDHEQYF.

CDR3 in amino acids: CASSQEGSGYTF. DNA of the CDR3: TGTGCCAGCAGCCAAGAAGGGAGTGGCTACACCTTC. The chain carries TRBV3-1 (or the pseudogene TRBV3-2) and TRBJ1-2; D is unclear. CDR3 length equals 12 residues. The V end was cut by 0 bases, the J end by 7 bases, with 6 bases between. Germline assignment: CDR1 LGHDT and CDR2 YNNKEL (reference sequence).

J is TRBJ2-5 and V is TRBV24-1; D is perhaps TRBD1 (6 bases). Trimming left V 4 bases short and J 5 bases short, with 16 bases between. Looked up from germline, CDR1 is KGHDR and CDR2 is SFDVKD. The CDR3 sequence is 15 residues long. The CDR3 sequence is CATSDPRGSGETQYF. The CDR3 DNA sequence: TGTGCCACCAGTGACCCCAGGGGCTCGGGGGAGACCCAGTACTTC.

This chain links TRBV19 with TRBJ1-2; TRBD1 aligns across 9 bases. CDR1 and CDR2 (germline): LNHDA, SQIVND (reference sequence). Losses at the gene ends were 3 bases for V and 8 bases for J; bases not matched to a gene: 13. CDR3 length: 16 amino acids. CDR3 DNA: TGTGCCAGTAGTATCAGCCAGACAGGGGGAGGCCGGGGCTACACCTTC. Amino acid sequence: CASSISQTGGGRGYTF.

The V gene is TRBV24-1, the J gene TRBJ1-5; maybe TRBD1 (5 bases). V was trimmed by 5 bases and J by 1 base, leaving 8 bases between them. The CDR3 consists of 14 residues. From germline, CDR1 is KGHDR and CDR2 SFDVKD. In DNA form, the CDR3 reads TGTGCCACCAGTGGGGGGGACAGCAATCAGCCCCAGCATTTT. Its translation: CATSGGDSNQPQHF.

CDR3 nucleotides: TGTGCCAGCACGGCCCTAGCGGGGGTGGGTTATGAGCAGTTCTTC. Translation: CASTALAGVGYEQFF. The chain employs TRBV6-6 and TRBJ2-1; 10 nucleotides match TRBD2. The CDR3 runs 15 residues. V was clipped by 7 bases and J by 8 bases; unmatched bases: 11. The germline gives CDR1 MNHNY, CDR2 SVGAGI (reference sequence).

The V and J genes are TRBV7-8 and TRBJ1-5, with TRBD1 as a possible D gene (6 bases). The V gene's germline CDR1 is SGHVS and CDR2 FQNEAQ. This CDR3 is built from 13 residues. Trimming shortened V by 5 bases and J by 7 bases, and 12 bases separated the two germline ends. The CDR3 region has the DNA TGTGCCAGCAGCCGGACAGTGGGGCAGCCCCAGCATTTT. Translation gives CASSRTVGQPQHF.

V gene TRBV5-1 combines with J gene TRBJ2-2; 9 nucleotides align to TRBD2. In germline, CDR1 is SGHRS, CDR2 YFSETQ. This CDR3 has 19 residues. The junction had 15 bases not matched to a gene; V was cut back by 4 bases and J by 2 bases. The CDR3 bases are TGCGCCAGCAGCAGGGGGTCGGGGCTCCTAGCGGGAAACACCGGGGAGCTGTTTTTT. Protein sequence: CASSRGSGLLAGNTGELFF.

The genes are TRBV6-5 and TRBJ2-7, with D possibly being TRBD2 (5 bases). Germline V CDR1 and CDR2: MNHEY, SVGAGI. V was cut by 0 bases and J by 2 bases, with 11 bases left in between. The CDR3 has 15 residues. CDR3 sequence: CASSYSEVRTYEQYF. CDR3 DNA sequence: TGTGCCAGCAGTTACTCGGAGGTCCGAACCTACGAGCAGTACTTC.

This clone was recorded once. The chain is built from TRBV19 and TRBJ2-3; no definite D call. The CDR3 consists of 15 residues. Between the trimmed V and J ends, which lost 3 bases and 0 bases, there was a span of 10 bases. The germline V gene encodes CDR1 LNHDA and CDR2 SQIVND (reference sequence). CDR3 sequence reads: CASSMQTSSTDTQYF. Here the CDR3 DNA reads TGTGCCAGTAGTATGCAGACATCTAGCACAGATACGCAGTATTTT.

The CDR3 region has the DNA TGTGCCAGCAGTGCTGGACTAGCGGTATACAATGAGCAGTTCTTC. It yields the protein CASSAGLAVYNEQFF. The chain employs TRBV6-2 or TRBV6-3 and TRBJ2-1; the match to TRBD2 covers 10 bases. V trimming: 5 bases; J trimming: 4 bases; junction bases outside the gene matches: 5. This CDR3 contains 15 residues. Germline lookup yields CDR1 MNHEY and CDR2 SVGEGT.

The CDR3 DNA sequence: TGTGCCAGCAGCTCCTCTAGCGGCTACGAGCAGTACTTC. This encodes CASSSSSGYEQYF. The V and J genes are TRBV7-3 and TRBJ2-7; 7 positions match TRBD2. V trimming: 4 bases; J trimming: 3 bases; junction bases outside the gene matches: 3. CDR3 length: 13 residues. Germline V gene sequence: CDR1 SGHTA, CDR2 FQGTGA.

This sequence joins TRBV2 and TRBJ2-7; TRBD1 aligns across 8 bases. The V segment lost 7 bases and the J segment 7 bases; nucleotides outside the gene matches: 6. This CDR3 has 12 residues. Germline V gives CDR1 SNHLY, CDR2 FYNNEI. DNA for the CDR3: TGTGCCAGCACGACAGGGGAAAGTGAGCAGTACTTC. It yields the protein CASTTGESEQYF.

J is TRBJ2-1 and V is TRBV28; TRBD2 agrees at 7 bases. Germline V gene sequence: CDR1 MDHEN, CDR2 SYDVKM. V was pared by 3 bases and J by 7 bases, with 9 bases of the junction left unmatched. The CDR3 consists of 15 residues. The CDR3 DNA reads TGTGCCAGCAGTTTCGGCGGTCTAGCGGAAAATGAGCAGTTCTTC. This encodes CASSFGGLAENEQFF.

The V gene is TRBV19, the J gene TRBJ1-2, with 7 bases matching TRBD1. The ends lost 4 bases at V and 4 bases at J; junction bases unmatched: 6. The CDR3 has 14 amino acids. Germline V CDR1 and CDR2: LNHDA, SQIVND (reference sequence). The CDR3 loop is CASSTGGLAYGYTF. CDR3 coding DNA: TGTGCCAGTAGTACAGGGGGATTAGCCTATGGCTACACCTTC.

The chain is built from TRBV7-3 and TRBJ2-7; 10 bases line up with TRBD1. From germline, CDR1 is SGHTA and CDR2 FQGTGA. The V gene end was trimmed by 5 bases and the J gene end by 0 bases; junction bases not matched to a gene: 4. The CDR3 loop spans 15 amino acids. CDR3 in amino acids: CASSPRTGGSYEQYF. The CDR3 DNA is TGTGCCAGCAGCCCCCGGACAGGGGGCTCCTACGAGCAGTACTTC.

The chain uses TRBV7-2 and TRBJ1-3; D not resolved. The CDR3 extends over 13 amino acids. Germline loops: CDR1 SGHTA, CDR2 FQGNSA. Trimming took 2 bases from V and 2 from J, leaving 4 bases between them. CDR3 bases: TGTGCCAGCAGCTTAAAGCCTGGAAACACCATATATTTT. Translation gives CASSLKPGNTIYF.

This clone has only a few counts. The genes are TRBV5-6 and TRBJ1-2, with D unresolved. V was trimmed by 5 bases and J by 5 bases, leaving 10 bases between them. This CDR3 region has 12 residues. Germline V gives CDR1 SGHDT, CDR2 YYEEEE. CDR3 in DNA: TGTGCCAGCAGTTTGACTGCGTATGGCTACACCTTC. It is translated as CASSLTAYGYTF.

The J gene is TRBJ2-7, the V gene TRBV4-3; 7 bases are shared with TRBD1. The germline gives CDR1 LGHNA, CDR2 YSLEER. J lost 4 bases, V lost 2 bases, and 2 bases had no gene match. The CDR3 is made up of 13 amino acids. The CDR3 is CASSQLGQYEQYF. CDR3 sequence (DNA): TGCGCCAGCAGCCAATTGGGACAGTACGAGCAGTACTTC.

This chain links TRBV28 with TRBJ1-1; D is ambiguous. V lost 7 bases to trimming and J lost 5 bases, with 11 bases between them. This CDR3 contains 12 residues. Germline loops: CDR1 MDHEN, CDR2 SYDVKM. The CDR3 loop reads CASTLPGTEAFF. In nucleotides, the CDR3 is TGTGCCAGCACCCTCCCGGGTACTGAAGCTTTCTTT. Combining the CDR3 with reference TRBV28 and TRBJ1-1 gives the whole variable domain DVKVTQSSRYLVKRTGEKVFLECVQDMDHENMFWYRQDPGLGLRLIYFSYDVKMKEKGDIPEGYSVSREKKERFSLILESASTNQTSMYLCASTLPGTEAFFGQGTRLTVV.

V usage is TRBV10-2 and J usage is TRBJ2-3; 11 bases fit TRBD2. CDR3 length: 15 amino acids. Germline V lookup: CDR1 WSHSY, CDR2 SAAADI. The ends lost 7 bases at V and 8 bases at J; junction bases unmatched: 11. This CDR3 is CASILELAGEGTQYF. The CDR3 bases are TGCGCCAGCATCCTGGAACTAGCGGGAGAAGGTACGCAGTATTTT.

The chain couples TRBV5-1 to TRBJ2-1, with 7 positions matching TRBD1. The CDR3 is 14 residues long. Germline V CDR1 and CDR2: SGHRS, YFSETQ. V trimming: 2 bases; J trimming: 4 bases; junction bases outside the gene matches: 3. This CDR3 is CASSFRQGYNEQFF. DNA for the CDR3: TGCGCCAGCAGCTTTAGACAGGGATACAATGAGCAGTTCTTC.

This sequence joins TRBV2 and TRBJ1-2; possibly TRBD1 for D (5 bases). The V end was cut by 4 bases, the J end by 4 bases, with 13 bases between. This CDR3 contains 14 residues. Germline CDR1 reads SNHLY; CDR2 reads FYNNEI. CDR3 nucleotides: TGTGCCAGCAGTGGTGACAGCCAATTCTATGGCTACACCTTC. Encoded protein: CASSGDSQFYGYTF.

About this clone: Additional DNA sequences in this sample encode the identical CDR3. V is TRBV30 and J is TRBJ1-2; 7 positions agree with TRBD1. Per the germline V gene, CDR1 is GTSNPN and CDR2 is SVGIG (reference sequence). The CDR3 loop spans 12 amino acids. The trim removed 0 bases at V and 5 bases at J, leaving 0 bases unmatched. CDR3 residues: CAWSVQGYGYTF. The DNA for the CDR3 is TGTGCCTGGAGTGTACAGGGGTATGGCTACACCTTC.

The chain recombines TRBV7-9 with TRBJ2-5, with no clear D. The length of the CDR3 is 17 residues. The germline V gene encodes CDR1 SEHNR and CDR2 FQNEAQ (reference sequence). V lost 2 bases, J lost 5 bases, and 21 bases lay in between. This CDR3 is CASSLTLAVKVRETQYF. The CDR3 bases are TGTGCCAGCAGCTTAACTCTGGCAGTGAAAGTGAGGGAGACCCAGTACTTC.